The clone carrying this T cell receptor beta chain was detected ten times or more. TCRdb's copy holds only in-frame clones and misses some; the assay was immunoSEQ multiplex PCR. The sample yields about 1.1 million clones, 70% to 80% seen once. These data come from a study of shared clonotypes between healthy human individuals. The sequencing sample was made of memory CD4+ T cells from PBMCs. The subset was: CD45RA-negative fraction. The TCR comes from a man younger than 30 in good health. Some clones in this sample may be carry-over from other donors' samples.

CDR3 bases: TGCGCCAGCAGCCTCAGCGGGAGGAACCAAGAGACCCAGTACTTC. Encoded protein: CASSLSGRNQETQYF. J is TRBJ2-5 and V is TRBV5-1; 9 bases are a match to TRBD2. The V segment lost 4 bases and the J segment 0 bases; nucleotides outside the gene matches: 4. CDR1 SGHRS and CDR2 YFSETQ come from the germline V gene. The CDR3 length is 15 residues.